The subject of this entry is one T cell receptor (beta chain). Its antigen is not identified. Given a much more abundant clone one base away, this may be a read error. The final CDR3 position lacks the conserved phenylalanine or tryptophan, pointing to a likely read error. As TCR cDNA was made by 5'RACE template switching, a universal primer site and UMIs were added. TCRdb re-analysed the 5' RACE reads in MiXCR, keeping a single row per CDR3 protein. Of 500,000 to 550,000 distinct CDR3 sequences in the sample, 20% to 25% were seen once. The data were obtained in a study of T cells after yellow fever vaccination. Whole-study findings and limits: The secondary T-cell response peaked on day 5, not day 15, but was weaker. After the booster, 96% of CD4 and approximately 90% of CD8 primary-response clones were re-detected.

CDR1 is MGHRA and CDR2 is YSYEKL in the germline V gene. CDR3 length: 15 residues. Trimming took 6 bases from V and 6 from J, leaving 17 bases between them. Sample: PBMCs, taken approximately 20 days after the first yellow fever vaccination. The sequence came from a man aged 18 to 29 who received the YFV17D yellow fever vaccine. V is TRBV4-1 and J is TRBJ2-2; D not resolved. CDR3 bases: TGCGCCAGCAGTCACCCGACGGGCGCTCCCGGGGAGCTGTTTGTT. This sequence encodes CASSHPTGAPGELFV.